This T cell receptor (beta chain) comes out of a study of blood T cell repertoires in COVID-19. V was cut by 9 bases and J by 1 base, with 12 bases left in between. This CDR3 has 13 amino acids. Germline lookup yields CDR1 SGHAT and CDR2 FQDESV (reference sequence). Repertoires were generated with immunoSEQ multiplex PCR, while TCRdb's copy carries only in-frame clones and drops some. The table has about 370,000 clones, around nine tenths seen once. The source of this sequence is a woman younger than 45 who had recovered from COVID-19. The rearrangement links TRBV11-1 to TRBJ1-1; D unclear. Input material: PBMCs or T cells enriched from blood (not recorded which). Here the CDR3 DNA reads TGTGCCAGTGAGTTGCCAGGGAACACTGAAGCTTTCTTT. This encodes CASELPGNTEAFF.